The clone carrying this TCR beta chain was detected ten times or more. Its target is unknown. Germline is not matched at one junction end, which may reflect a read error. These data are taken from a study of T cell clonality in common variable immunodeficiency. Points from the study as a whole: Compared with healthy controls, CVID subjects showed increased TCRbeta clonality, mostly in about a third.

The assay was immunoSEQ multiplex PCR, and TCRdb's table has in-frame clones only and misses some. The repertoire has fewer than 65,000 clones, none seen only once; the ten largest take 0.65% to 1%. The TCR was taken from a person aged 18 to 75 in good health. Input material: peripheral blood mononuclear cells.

The DNA read from the CDR3 is TGCGCCAGCAGCCAAGCAATAGGGGAGTACAATCAGCCC. Protein: CASSQAIGEYNQP. The full CDR3 is CASSQAIGEYNQPQHF. This rearrangement joins TRBV4-2 to TRBJ1-5; D is possibly TRBD1 (5 bases). Read data end 3 residues before the CDR3 end; the end is taken from the germline J gene. Germline V gene sequence: CDR1 LGHNA, CDR2 YNFKEQ. The CDR3 runs to 16 residues.